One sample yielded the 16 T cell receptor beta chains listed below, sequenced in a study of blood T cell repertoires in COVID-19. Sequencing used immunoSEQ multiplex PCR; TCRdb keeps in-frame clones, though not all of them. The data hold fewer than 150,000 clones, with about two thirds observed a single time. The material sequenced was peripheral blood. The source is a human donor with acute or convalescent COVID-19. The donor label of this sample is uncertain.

The CDR3 reads CASSSGDRVLYGYTF. CDR3 DNA sequence: TGTGCCAGCAGCTCCGGTGACAGGGTTCTCTATGGCTACACCTTC. The chain recombines TRBV7-9 with TRBJ1-2; the match to TRBD1 covers 7 bases. Trimming removed 4 bases from V and 4 bases from J; junction bases left unmatched: 9. The V gene's germline CDR1 is SEHNR and CDR2 FQNEAQ (reference sequence). The CDR3 covers 15 residues. Together with reference TRBV7-9 and TRBJ1-2, the CDR3 gives the full variable domain: DTGVSQNPRHKITKRGQNVTFRCDPISEHNRLYWYRQTLGQGPEFLTYFQNEAQLEKSRLLSDRFSAERPKGSFSTLEIQRTEQGDSAMYLCASSSGDRVLYGYTFGSGTRLTVV.

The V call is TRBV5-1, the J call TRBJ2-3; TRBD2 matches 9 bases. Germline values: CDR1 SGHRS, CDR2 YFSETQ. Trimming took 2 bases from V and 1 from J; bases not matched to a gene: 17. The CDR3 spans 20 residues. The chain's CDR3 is CASSLRLAGFRGSGTDTQYF. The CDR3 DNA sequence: TGCGCCAGCAGCTTACGGCTAGCGGGGTTTAGGGGATCAGGCACAGATACGCAGTATTTT.

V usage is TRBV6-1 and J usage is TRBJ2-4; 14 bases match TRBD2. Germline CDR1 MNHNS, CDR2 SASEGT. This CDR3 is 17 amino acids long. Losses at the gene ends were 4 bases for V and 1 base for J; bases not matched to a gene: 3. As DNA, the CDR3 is TGTGCCAGCAGTGGACTAGCGGGGGGGCGTGCCAAAAACATTCAGTACTTC. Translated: CASSGLAGGRAKNIQYF.

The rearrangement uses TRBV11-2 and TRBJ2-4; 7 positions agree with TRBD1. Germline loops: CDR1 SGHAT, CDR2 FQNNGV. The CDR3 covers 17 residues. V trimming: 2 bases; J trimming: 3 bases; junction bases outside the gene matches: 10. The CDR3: CASSLPYRGRGKNIQYF. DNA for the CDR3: TGTGCCAGCAGCTTACCCTACAGGGGCAGGGGCAAAAACATTCAGTACTTC.

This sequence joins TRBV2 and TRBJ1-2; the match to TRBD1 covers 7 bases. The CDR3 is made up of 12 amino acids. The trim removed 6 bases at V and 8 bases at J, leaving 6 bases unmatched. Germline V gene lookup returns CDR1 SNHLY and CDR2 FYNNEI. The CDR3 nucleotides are TGTGCCAGCAGAGAGGGGGCGCGGGGCTACACCTTC. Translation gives CASREGARGYTF.

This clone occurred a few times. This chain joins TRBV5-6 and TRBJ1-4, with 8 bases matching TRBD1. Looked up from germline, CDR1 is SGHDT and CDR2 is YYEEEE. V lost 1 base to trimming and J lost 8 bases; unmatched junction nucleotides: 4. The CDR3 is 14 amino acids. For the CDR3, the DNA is TGTGCCAGCAGCTTGTGGACAGGGTACGAAAAACTGTTTTTT. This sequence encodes CASSLWTGYEKLFF. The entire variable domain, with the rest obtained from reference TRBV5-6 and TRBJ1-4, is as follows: DAGVTQSPTHLIKTRGQQVTLRCSPKSGHDTVSWYQQALGQGPQFIFQYYEEEERQRGNFPDRFSGHQFPNYSSELNVNALLLGDSALYLCASSLWTGYEKLFFGSGTQLSVL.

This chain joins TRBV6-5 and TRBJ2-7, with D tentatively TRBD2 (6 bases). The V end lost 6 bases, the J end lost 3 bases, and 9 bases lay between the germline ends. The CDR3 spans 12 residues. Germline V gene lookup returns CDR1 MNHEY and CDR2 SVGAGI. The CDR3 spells CASSKDYYEQYF. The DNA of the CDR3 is TGTGCCAGCAGCAAGGACTACTACGAGCAGTACTTC.

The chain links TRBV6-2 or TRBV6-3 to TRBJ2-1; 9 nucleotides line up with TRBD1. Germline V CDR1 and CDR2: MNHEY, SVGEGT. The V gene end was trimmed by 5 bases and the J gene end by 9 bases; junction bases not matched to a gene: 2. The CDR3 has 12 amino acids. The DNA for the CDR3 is TGTGCCAGCAGTAGGACAGGGGTTGAGCAGTTCTTC. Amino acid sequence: CASSRTGVEQFF.

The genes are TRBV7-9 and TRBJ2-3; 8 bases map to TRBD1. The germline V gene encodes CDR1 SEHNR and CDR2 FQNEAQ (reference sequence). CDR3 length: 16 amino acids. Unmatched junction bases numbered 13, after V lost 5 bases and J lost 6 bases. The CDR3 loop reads CASSPTRTGPLDTQYF. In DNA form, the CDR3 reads TGTGCCAGCAGCCCGACTCGGACAGGGCCCCTGGATACGCAGTATTTT.

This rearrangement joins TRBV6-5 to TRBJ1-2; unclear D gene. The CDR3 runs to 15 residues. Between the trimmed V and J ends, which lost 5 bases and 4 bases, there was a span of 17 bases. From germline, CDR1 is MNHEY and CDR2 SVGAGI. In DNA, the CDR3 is TGTGCCAGCAGTCCACGCGTGGGAGGATCCTATGGCTACACCTTC. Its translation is CASSPRVGGSYGYTF.

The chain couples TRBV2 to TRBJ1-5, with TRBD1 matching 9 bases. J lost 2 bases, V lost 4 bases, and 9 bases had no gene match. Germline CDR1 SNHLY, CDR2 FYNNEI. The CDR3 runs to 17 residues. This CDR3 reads CASSGQGGSFGNQPQHF. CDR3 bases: TGTGCCAGCAGTGGACAGGGGGGATCGTTCGGCAATCAGCCCCAGCATTTT. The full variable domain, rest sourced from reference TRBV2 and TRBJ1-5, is EPEVTQTPSHQVTQMGQEVILRCVPISNHLYFYWYRQILGQKVEFLVSFYNNEISEKSEIFDDQFSVERPDGSNFTLKIRSTKLEDSAMYFCASSGQGGSFGNQPQHFGDGTRLSIL.

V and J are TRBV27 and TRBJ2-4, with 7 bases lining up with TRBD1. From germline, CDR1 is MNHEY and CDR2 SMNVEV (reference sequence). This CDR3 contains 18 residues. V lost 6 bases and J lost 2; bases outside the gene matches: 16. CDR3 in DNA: TGTGCCAGCAGCAGGACGCGCGAAACAGGGGTGACCAAAAACATTCAGTACTTC. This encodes CASSRTRETGVTKNIQYF.

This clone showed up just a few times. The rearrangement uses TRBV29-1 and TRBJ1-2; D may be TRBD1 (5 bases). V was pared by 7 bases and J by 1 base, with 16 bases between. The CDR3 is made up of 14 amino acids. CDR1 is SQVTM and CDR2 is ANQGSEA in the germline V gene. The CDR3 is CSAGGPGGNYGYTF. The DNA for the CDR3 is TGCAGCGCTGGAGGGCCGGGGGGTAACTATGGCTACACCTTC.

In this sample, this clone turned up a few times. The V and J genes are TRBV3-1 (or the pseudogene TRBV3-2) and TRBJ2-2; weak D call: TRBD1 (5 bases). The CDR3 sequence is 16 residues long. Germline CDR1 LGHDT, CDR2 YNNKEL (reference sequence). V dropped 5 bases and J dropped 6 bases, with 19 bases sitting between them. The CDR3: CASSSYDLQVPGELFF. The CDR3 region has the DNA TGTGCCAGCAGCTCTTACGATTTACAGGTCCCCGGGGAGCTGTTTTTT.

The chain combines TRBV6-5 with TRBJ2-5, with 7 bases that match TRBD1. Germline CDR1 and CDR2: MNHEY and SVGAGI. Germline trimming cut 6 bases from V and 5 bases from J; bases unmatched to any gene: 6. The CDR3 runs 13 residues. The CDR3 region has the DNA TGTGCCAGCAGATCCGGACAGGAGGAGACCCAGTACTTC. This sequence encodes CASRSGQEETQYF.

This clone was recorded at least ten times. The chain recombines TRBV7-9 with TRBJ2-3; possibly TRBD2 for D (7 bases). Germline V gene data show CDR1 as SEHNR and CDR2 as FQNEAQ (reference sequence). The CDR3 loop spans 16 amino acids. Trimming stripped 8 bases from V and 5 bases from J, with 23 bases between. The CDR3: CASPPEGGGIIDTQYF. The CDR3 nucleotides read TGTGCCAGCCCCCCGGAAGGGGGGGGGATTATAGATACGCAGTATTTT.